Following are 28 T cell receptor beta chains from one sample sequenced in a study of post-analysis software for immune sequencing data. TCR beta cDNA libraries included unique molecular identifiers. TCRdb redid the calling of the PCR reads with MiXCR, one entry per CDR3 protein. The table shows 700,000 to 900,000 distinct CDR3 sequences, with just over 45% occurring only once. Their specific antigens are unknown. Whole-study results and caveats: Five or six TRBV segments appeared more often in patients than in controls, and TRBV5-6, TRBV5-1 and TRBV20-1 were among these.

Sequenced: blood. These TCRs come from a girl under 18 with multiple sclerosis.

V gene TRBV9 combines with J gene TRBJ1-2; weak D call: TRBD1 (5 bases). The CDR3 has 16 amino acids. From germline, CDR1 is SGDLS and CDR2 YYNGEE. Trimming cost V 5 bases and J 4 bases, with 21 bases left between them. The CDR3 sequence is CASSLNSGYDPYGYTF. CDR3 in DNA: TGTGCCAGCAGTCTGAATTCAGGGTATGATCCCTATGGCTACACCTTC.

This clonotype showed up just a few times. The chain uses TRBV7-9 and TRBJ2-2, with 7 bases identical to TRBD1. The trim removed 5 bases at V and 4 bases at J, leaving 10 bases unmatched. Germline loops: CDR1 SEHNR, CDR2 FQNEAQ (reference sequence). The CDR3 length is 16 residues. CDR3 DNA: TGTGCCAGCAGCCTACTTGGGACAGATACCACCGGGGAGCTGTTTTTT. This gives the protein CASSLLGTDTTGELFF.

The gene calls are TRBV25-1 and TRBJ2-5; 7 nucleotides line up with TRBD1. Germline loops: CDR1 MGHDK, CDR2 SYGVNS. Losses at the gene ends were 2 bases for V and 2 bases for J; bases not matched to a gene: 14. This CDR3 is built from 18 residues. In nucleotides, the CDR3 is TGTGCCAGCAGTGAACCGGGACAGCCCTTGGGGTATCAAGAGACCCAGTACTTC. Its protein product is CASSEPGQPLGYQETQYF. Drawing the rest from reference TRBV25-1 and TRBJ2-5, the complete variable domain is EADIYQTPRYLVIGTGKKITLECSQTMGHDKMYWYQQDPGMELHLIHYSYGVNSTEKGDLSSESTVSRIRTEHFPLTLESARPSHTSQYLCASSEPGQPLGYQETQYFGPGTRLLVL.

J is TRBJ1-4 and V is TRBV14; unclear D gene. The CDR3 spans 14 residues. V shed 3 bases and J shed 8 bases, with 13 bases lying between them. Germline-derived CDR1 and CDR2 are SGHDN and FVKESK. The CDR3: CASSHWANGEKLFF. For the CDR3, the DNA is TGTGCCAGCAGCCACTGGGCCAACGGGGAAAAACTGTTTTTT.

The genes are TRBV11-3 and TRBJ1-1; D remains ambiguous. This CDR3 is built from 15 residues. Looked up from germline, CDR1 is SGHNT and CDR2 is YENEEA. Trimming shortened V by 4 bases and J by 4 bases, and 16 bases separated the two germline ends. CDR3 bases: TGTGCCAGCAGCTACACGACACTCCCGGGCACTGAAGCTTTCTTT. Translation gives CASSYTTLPGTEAFF.

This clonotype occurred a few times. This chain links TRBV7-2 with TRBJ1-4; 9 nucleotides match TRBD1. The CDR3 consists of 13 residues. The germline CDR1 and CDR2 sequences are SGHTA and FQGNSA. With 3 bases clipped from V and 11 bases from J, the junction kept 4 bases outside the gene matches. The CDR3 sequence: CASSLGQGFKLFF. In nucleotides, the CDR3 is TGTGCCAGCAGCTTGGGACAGGGTTTCAAACTGTTTTTT. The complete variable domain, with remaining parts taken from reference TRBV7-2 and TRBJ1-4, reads GAGVSQSPSNKVTEKGKDVELRCDPISGHTALYWYRQSLGQGLEFLIYFQGNSAPDKSGLPSDRFSAERTGGSVSTLTIQRTQQEDSAVYLCASSLGQGFKLFFGSGTQLSVL.

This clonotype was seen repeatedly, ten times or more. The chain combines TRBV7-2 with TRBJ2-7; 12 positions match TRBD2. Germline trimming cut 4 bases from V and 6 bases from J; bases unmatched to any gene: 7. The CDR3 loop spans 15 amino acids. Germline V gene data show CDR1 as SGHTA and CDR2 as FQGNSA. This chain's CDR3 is CASSSTSGRLGEQYF. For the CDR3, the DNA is TGTGCCAGCAGCTCGACTAGCGGGAGATTGGGCGAGCAGTACTTC.

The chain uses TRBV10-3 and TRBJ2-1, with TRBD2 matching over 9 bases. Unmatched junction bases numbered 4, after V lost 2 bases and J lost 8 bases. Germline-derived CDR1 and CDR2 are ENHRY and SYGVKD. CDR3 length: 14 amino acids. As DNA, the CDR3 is TGTGCCATCAGTGAGGGGGGACTAGCTCATGAGCAGTTCTTC. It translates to CAISEGGLAHEQFF.

In DNA form, the CDR3 reads TGTGCCAGCAGCTTAATTGGGACAGACAATGAGCAGTTCTTC. It codes for CASSLIGTDNEQFF. V and J are TRBV7-3 and TRBJ2-1; TRBD1 agrees at 7 bases. The CDR3 length is 14 residues. J was trimmed by 5 bases and V by 1 base; bases with no gene match: 2. Germline V lookup: CDR1 SGHTA, CDR2 FQGTGA.

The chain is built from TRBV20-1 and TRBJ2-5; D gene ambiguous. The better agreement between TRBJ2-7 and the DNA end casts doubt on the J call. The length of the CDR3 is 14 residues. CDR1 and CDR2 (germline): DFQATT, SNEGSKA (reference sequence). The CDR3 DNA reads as TGCAGTGCGACAATAAGGACCACTCCGGGCGAGCAGTACTTC. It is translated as CSATIRTTPGEQYF.

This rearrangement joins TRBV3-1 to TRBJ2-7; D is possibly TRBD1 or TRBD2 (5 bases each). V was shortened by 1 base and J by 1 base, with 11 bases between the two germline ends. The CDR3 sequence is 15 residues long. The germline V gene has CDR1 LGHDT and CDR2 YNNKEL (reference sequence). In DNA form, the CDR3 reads TGTGCCAGCAGCCAAGTGGGGCGGGCGTCCTACGAGCAGTACTTC. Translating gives CASSQVGRASYEQYF.

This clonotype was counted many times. The CDR3 spells CASSRQGSSYEQYF. CDR3 DNA: TGTGCCAGCAGTAGACAGGGGAGCTCCTACGAGCAGTACTTC. The genes are TRBV12-3 or TRBV12-4 and TRBJ2-7, with TRBD1 matching 8 bases. V was clipped by 5 bases and J by 0 bases; unmatched bases: 3. This CDR3 comprises 14 residues.

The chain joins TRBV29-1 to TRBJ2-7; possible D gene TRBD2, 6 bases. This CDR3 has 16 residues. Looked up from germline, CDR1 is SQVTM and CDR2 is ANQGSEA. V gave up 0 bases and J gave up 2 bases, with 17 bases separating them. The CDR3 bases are TGCAGCGTTGAAGATCAAGTCAGCGGGCGGACCTACGAGCAGTACTTC. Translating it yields CSVEDQVSGRTYEQYF.

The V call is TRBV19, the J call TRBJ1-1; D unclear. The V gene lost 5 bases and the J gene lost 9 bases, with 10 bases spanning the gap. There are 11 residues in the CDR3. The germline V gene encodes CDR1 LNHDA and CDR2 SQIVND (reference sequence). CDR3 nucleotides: TGTGCCAGTAGTTCGGCAGCAAAAGCTTTCTTT. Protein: CASSSAAKAFF.

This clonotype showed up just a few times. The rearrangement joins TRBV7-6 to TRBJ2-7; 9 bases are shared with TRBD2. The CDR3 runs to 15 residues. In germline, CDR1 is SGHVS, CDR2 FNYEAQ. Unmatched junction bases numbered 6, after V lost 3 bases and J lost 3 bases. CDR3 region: CASSLTGTSRYEQYF. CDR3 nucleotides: TGTGCCAGCAGCTTGACCGGGACTAGCCGCTACGAGCAGTACTTC.

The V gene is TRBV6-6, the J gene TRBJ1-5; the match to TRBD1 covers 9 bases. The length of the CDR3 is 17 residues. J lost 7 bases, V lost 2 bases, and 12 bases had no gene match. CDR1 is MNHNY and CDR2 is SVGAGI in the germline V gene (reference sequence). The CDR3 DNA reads TGTGCCAGCAGTTACCACCCCGGTGGGGACAGGGCACAGCCCCAGCATTTT. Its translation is CASSYHPGGDRAQPQHF.

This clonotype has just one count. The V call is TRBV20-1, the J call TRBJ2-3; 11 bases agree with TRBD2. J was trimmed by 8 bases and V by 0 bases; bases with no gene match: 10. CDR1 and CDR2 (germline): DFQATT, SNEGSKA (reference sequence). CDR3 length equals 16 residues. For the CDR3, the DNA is TGCAGTGCTAGAGACCCCCTAGCGGGAGGTGTGGGTACGCAGTATTTT. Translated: CSARDPLAGGVGTQYF.

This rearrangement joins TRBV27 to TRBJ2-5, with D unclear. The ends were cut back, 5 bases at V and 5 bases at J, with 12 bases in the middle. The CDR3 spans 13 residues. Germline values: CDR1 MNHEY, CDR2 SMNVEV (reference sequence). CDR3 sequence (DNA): TGTGCCAGCAGTCCCCTAAGTGGTGAGACCCAGTACTTC. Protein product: CASSPLSGETQYF.

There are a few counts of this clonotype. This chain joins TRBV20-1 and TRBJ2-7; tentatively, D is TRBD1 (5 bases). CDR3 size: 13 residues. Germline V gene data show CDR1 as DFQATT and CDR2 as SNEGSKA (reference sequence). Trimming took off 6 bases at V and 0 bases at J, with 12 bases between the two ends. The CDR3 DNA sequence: TGCAGTGCGGGGCCTCAGAGCTCCTACGAGCAGTACTTC. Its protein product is CSAGPQSSYEQYF.

CDR3 nucleotide sequence: TGCGCCAGCAGCTTTGACCCGAGGGGTCAGCCCCAGCATTTT. It encodes CASSFDPRGQPQHF. The V and J genes are TRBV5-1 and TRBJ1-5, with a possible D match to TRBD1 (5 bases). The CDR3 extends over 14 amino acids. V was clipped by 2 bases and J by 6 bases, with 12 bases between them. The V gene's germline CDR1 is SGHRS and CDR2 YFSETQ.

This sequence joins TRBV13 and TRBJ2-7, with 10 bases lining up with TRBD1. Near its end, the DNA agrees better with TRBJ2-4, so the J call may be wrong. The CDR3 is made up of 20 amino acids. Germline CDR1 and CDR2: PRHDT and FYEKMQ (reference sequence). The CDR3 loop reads CASSPVPGQGTGPLSNIQYF. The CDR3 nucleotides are TGTGCCAGCAGCCCCGTCCCGGGACAGGGGACGGGCCCTCTTTCAAACATTCAGTACTTC.

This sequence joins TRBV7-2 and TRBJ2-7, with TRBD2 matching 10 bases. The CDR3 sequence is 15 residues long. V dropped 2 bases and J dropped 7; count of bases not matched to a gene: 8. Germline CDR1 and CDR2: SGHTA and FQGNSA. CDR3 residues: CASSLSAGGSGEQYF. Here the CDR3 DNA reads TGTGCCAGCAGCTTATCAGCGGGAGGGTCCGGGGAGCAGTACTTC.

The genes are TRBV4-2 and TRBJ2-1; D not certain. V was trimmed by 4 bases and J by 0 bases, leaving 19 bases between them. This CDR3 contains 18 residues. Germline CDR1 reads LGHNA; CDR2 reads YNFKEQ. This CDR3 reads CASSRSRRRRDSYNEQFF. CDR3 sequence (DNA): TGTGCCAGCAGCCGCTCGAGAAGACGACGTGACTCCTACAATGAGCAGTTCTTC.

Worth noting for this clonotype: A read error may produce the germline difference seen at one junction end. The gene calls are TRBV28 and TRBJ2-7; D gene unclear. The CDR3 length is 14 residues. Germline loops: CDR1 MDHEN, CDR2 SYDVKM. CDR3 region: CASSFQGTGYGQYF. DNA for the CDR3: TGTGCCAGCAGTTTCCAAGGCACGGGCTACGGGCAGTACTTC. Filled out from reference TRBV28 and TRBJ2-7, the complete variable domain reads DVKVTQSSRYLVKRTGEKVFLECVQDMDHENMFWYRQDPGLGLRLIYFSYDVKMKEKGDIPEGYSVSREKKERFSLILESASTNQTSMYLCASSFQGTGYGQYFGPGTRLTVT.

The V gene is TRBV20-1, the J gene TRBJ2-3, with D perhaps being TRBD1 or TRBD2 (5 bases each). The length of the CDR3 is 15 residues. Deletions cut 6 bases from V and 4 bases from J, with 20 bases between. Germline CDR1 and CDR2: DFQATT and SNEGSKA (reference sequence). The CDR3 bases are TGCAGTGCCCCCGGGGCCGGAGAAAAGGCAGATACGCAGTATTTT. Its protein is CSAPGAGEKADTQYF.

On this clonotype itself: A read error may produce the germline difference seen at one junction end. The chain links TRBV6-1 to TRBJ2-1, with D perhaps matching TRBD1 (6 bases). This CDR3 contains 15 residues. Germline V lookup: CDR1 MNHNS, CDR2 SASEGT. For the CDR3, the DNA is TGTGCCAGCAGTGCAGCCGGGACATCGTACAATGGGCAGTTCTTC. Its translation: CASSAAGTSYNGQFF.

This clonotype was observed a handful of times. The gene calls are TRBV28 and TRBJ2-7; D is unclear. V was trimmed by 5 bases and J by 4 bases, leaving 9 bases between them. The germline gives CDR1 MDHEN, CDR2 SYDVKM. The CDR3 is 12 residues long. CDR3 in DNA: TGTGCCAGCAGTAAAGAAGCGTACGAGCAGTACTTC. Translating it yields CASSKEAYEQYF.

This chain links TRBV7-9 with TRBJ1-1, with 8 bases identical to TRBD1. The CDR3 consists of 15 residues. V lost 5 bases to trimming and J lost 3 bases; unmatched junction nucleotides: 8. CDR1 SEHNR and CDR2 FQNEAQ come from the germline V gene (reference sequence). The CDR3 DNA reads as TGTGCCAGCAGCCCCGACAGGGGCTGGGACACTGAAGCTTTCTTT. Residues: CASSPDRGWDTEAFF.